One and the same sample provided the 27 T cell receptor beta chains below, sequenced in a study of T cells in Graves' hyperthyroidism and ophthalmopathy. Amplified TCR beta CDR3 regions derived from RNA transcripts. A set of HTBI primers served as the primers for a first-round RT-PCR of the TCR CDR3. Using its own MiXCR run on the multiplex PCR reads, TCRdb lists one record per CDR3 protein. The table shows approximately 590,000 distinct CDR3 sequences, with less than 20% occurring only once. The sequencing input was blood. The origin of the receptors is a woman between 25 and 40 years old with Graves' hyperthyroidism.

The rearrangement joins TRBV5-4 to TRBJ2-2; TRBD1 aligns across 11 bases. Per the germline V gene, CDR1 is SGHNT and CDR2 is YYREEE (reference sequence). There are 17 residues in the CDR3. The junction had 11 bases not matched to a gene; V was cut back by 3 bases and J by 7 bases. CDR3 region: CASSSDLGQGVFGELFF. The CDR3 region has the DNA TGTGCCAGCAGCTCAGATCTGGGACAGGGGGTTTTCGGGGAGCTGTTTTTT.

This clonotype was seen only a few times. The chain employs TRBV7-9 and TRBJ2-7; D remains unclear. V lost 5 bases and J 2 bases, leaving 16 bases between the germline ends. This CDR3 comprises 15 residues. Per the germline V gene, CDR1 is SEHNR and CDR2 is FQNEAQ (reference sequence). CDR3 region: CASSPTRAVAYEQYF. Written as DNA, the CDR3 is TGTGCCAGCAGCCCCACAAGGGCTGTGGCCTACGAGCAGTACTTC.

This clonotype occurred many times. The chain has TRBV5-6 and TRBJ2-1, with 8 nucleotides matching TRBD2. The CDR3 length is 16 residues. V lost 3 bases to trimming and J lost 5 bases; unmatched junction nucleotides: 10. Germline CDR1 reads SGHDT; CDR2 reads YYEEEE. The CDR3 spells CASSSLLAALNNEQFF. The CDR3 DNA reads TGTGCCAGCAGCTCCCTACTAGCGGCACTGAACAATGAGCAGTTCTTC. The variable domain in full, with the rest retrieved from reference TRBV5-6 and TRBJ2-1, is DAGVTQSPTHLIKTRGQQVTLRCSPKSGHDTVSWYQQALGQGPQFIFQYYEEEERQRGNFPDRFSGHQFPNYSSELNVNALLLGDSALYLCASSSLLAALNNEQFFGPGTRLTVL.

This clonotype was observed many times. The rearrangement joins TRBV9 to TRBJ1-1; no reliable D call. This CDR3 spans 16 amino acids. Trimming shortened V by 0 bases and J by 1 base, and 13 bases separated the two germline ends. CDR1 is SGDLS, CDR2 YYNGEE, per germline. CDR3 residues: CASSVGPGGPNTEAFF. The DNA of the CDR3 is TGTGCCAGCAGCGTAGGGCCGGGCGGCCCGAACACTGAAGCTTTCTTT.

The gene calls are TRBV6-1 and TRBJ1-4; a weak D match, TRBD1 (5 bases). CDR3 length: 15 amino acids. The germline V and J ends were trimmed by 1 base and 4 bases, with 10 bases remaining between them. CDR1 is MNHNS and CDR2 is SASEGT in the germline V gene. CDR3 sequence (DNA): TGTGCCAGCAGTGAAGGAGGGACGTTTAATGAAAAACTGTTTTTT. It codes for CASSEGGTFNEKLFF.

This clonotype has only one observation. Being one base from a much bigger clone, this may be a read error. CDR3 sequence (DNA): TGTGCCAGCAGTGAACAGGGGTTCATGAACACCGGGGAGCTGTTTTTT. Translated, it gives CASSEQGFMNTGELFF. The rearrangement joins TRBV7-3 to TRBJ2-2; 7 bases align to TRBD1. J was trimmed by 1 base and V by 6 bases; bases with no gene match: 8. From germline, CDR1 is SGHTA and CDR2 FQGTGA. CDR3 length equals 16 residues. Looking up the rest from reference TRBV7-3 and TRBJ2-2 gives the full variable domain: GAGVSQTPSNKVTEKGKYVELRCDPISGHTALYWYRQSLGQGPEFLIYFQGTGAADDSGLPNDRFFAVRPEGSVSTLKIQRTERGDSAVYLCASSEQGFMNTGELFFGEGSRLTVL.

The chain recombines TRBV15 with TRBJ2-7, with 8 positions matching TRBD2. The V and J ends lost 7 bases and 2 bases, in that order; junction bases with no gene match: 7. The CDR3 consists of 14 residues. Germline lookup yields CDR1 LNHNV and CDR2 YYDKDF (reference sequence). The CDR3 DNA reads TGTGCCACCACTCCGGGGGGGGGCCCCTACGAGCAGTACTTC. This encodes CATTPGGGPYEQYF.

In this sample, this clonotype turned up a few times. The chain combines TRBV4-1 with TRBJ2-7; 7 bases match TRBD2. The CDR3 extends over 17 amino acids. From germline, CDR1 is MGHRA and CDR2 YSYEKL. J was trimmed by 2 bases and V by 0 bases; bases with no gene match: 10. CDR3 region: CASSQDPTSALTYEQYF. The CDR3 DNA is TGCGCCAGCAGCCAAGATCCCACTAGCGCGCTAACCTACGAGCAGTACTTC.

This clonotype has a count of ten or more. This chain uses TRBV7-8 with TRBJ2-7; 15 bases align to TRBD2. V lost 5 bases and J lost 4; bases outside the gene matches: 6. Germline V gene data show CDR1 as SGHVS and CDR2 as FQNEAQ. The CDR3 is 16 amino acids. CDR3 region: CASSPEGLAGGYEQYF. CDR3 DNA: TGTGCCAGCAGCCCAGAAGGACTAGCGGGAGGGTACGAGCAGTACTTC.

This clonotype has more than one count but fewer than ten. J is TRBJ1-5 and V is TRBV20-1, with D unresolved. Germline V gives CDR1 DFQATT, CDR2 SNEGSKA (reference sequence). The CDR3 length is 13 residues. Deletions cut 3 bases from V and 2 bases from J, with 8 bases between. The CDR3 bases are TGCAGTGCTAGTAGCGTTGGCAATCAGCCCCAGCATTTT. As protein: CSASSVGNQPQHF.

This clonotype was observed many times. The chain is built from TRBV19 and TRBJ1-1; 10 bases agree with TRBD1. Germline assignment: CDR1 LNHDA and CDR2 SQIVND (reference sequence). This CDR3 contains 15 residues. Losses at the gene ends were 5 bases for V and 2 bases for J; bases not matched to a gene: 5. CDR3: CASSDWDRGNTEAFF. Here the CDR3 DNA reads TGTGCCAGTAGTGACTGGGACAGGGGAAACACTGAAGCTTTCTTT.

The chain joins TRBV5-1 to TRBJ2-4; possible D gene TRBD2, 7 bases. Germline V gene data show CDR1 as SGHRS and CDR2 as YFSETQ. This CDR3 is built from 16 residues. Between the trimmed V and J ends, which lost 4 bases and 2 bases, there was a span of 16 bases. The CDR3 DNA is TGCGCCAGCAGCCCCTGGAGCGGGACACCCAAAAACATTCAGTACTTC. Translation gives CASSPWSGTPKNIQYF.

This clonotype has ten or more counts. The V gene is TRBV15, the J gene TRBJ2-5; a weak D match, TRBD2 (5 bases). Trimming took 0 bases from V and 5 from J, leaving 16 bases between them. The V gene's germline CDR1 is LNHNV and CDR2 YYDKDF (reference sequence). The CDR3 sequence is 16 residues long. This chain's CDR3 is CATSRDPRGSWETQYF. The CDR3 DNA is TGTGCCACCAGCAGAGATCCCCGAGGGAGTTGGGAGACCCAGTACTTC.

This clonotype was recorded at least ten times. The chain has TRBV3-1 and TRBJ2-2, with D perhaps given as TRBD1 or TRBD2 (5 bases each). Germline V gene lookup returns CDR1 LGHDT and CDR2 YNNKEL (reference sequence). This CDR3 has 14 residues. The V and J ends lost 3 bases and 5 bases respectively, with 10 bases between them. The CDR3 coding sequence is TGTGCCAGCAGCCAGGGGGTCAGAACCGGGGAGCTGTTTTTT. Protein sequence: CASSQGVRTGELFF.

In its sample, this clonotype was seen a few times. The V gene is TRBV20-1, the J gene TRBJ2-7; TRBD1 is a possible D gene (5 bases). Germline lookup yields CDR1 DFQATT and CDR2 SNEGSKA (reference sequence). Trimming shortened V by 3 bases and J by 2 bases, and 14 bases separated the two germline ends. This CDR3 is 14 amino acids long. The CDR3 DNA reads as TGCAGTGCTAGCTCTGGTAGGACAACCTACGAGCAGTACTTC. This sequence encodes CSASSGRTTYEQYF.

This sequence joins TRBV6-2 or TRBV6-3 and TRBJ2-4, with TRBD2 matching over 12 bases. V dropped 5 bases and J dropped 1; count of bases not matched to a gene: 15. CDR3 length equals 20 residues. The germline CDR1 and CDR2 sequences are MNHEY and SVGEGT. CDR3 loop: CASSRIRLAGDGRAKNIQYF. DNA for the CDR3: TGTGCCAGCAGTCGAATCAGACTAGCGGGAGATGGAAGGGCCAAAAACATTCAGTACTTC.

This clonotype was counted a few times. CDR3 DNA: TGTGCCAGCAGCTTAGAGCTGGGGAATTCACCCCTCCACTTT. This encodes CASSLELGNSPLHF. The chain carries TRBV13 and TRBJ1-6; no clear D. The CDR3 loop spans 14 amino acids. Trimming took off 1 base at V and 7 bases at J, with 8 bases between the two ends. Germline loops: CDR1 PRHDT, CDR2 FYEKMQ (reference sequence).

This clonotype was counted at least ten times. The V gene is TRBV9, the J gene TRBJ2-1, with TRBD1 as a possible D gene (5 bases). Germline assignment: CDR1 SGDLS and CDR2 YYNGEE. CDR3 size: 15 residues. Between the trimmed V and J ends, which lost 5 bases and 0 bases, there was a span of 12 bases. The CDR3: CASSVGRSSYNEQFF. DNA for the CDR3: TGTGCCAGCAGTGTGGGGCGGTCCTCCTACAATGAGCAGTTCTTC.

This clonotype has a handful of counts. V gene TRBV27 combines with J gene TRBJ2-2, with D perhaps matching TRBD1 or TRBD2 (5 bases each). There are 16 residues in the CDR3. Germline V lookup: CDR1 MNHEY, CDR2 SMNVEV (reference sequence). Between the trimmed V and J ends, which lost 5 bases and 7 bases, there was a span of 20 bases. CDR3 sequence reads: CASSPRGTRDRGELFF. CDR3 coding DNA: TGTGCCAGCAGTCCAAGAGGGACCCGCGACCGCGGGGAGCTGTTTTTT.

This clonotype was detected ten times or more. The V gene is TRBV12-3 or TRBV12-4, the J gene TRBJ2-2; perhaps TRBD1 as D (6 bases). Trimming removed 6 bases from V and 8 bases from J, with 13 bases in between. The CDR3 has 13 amino acids. CDR3 residues: CASSPGQPGELFF. In nucleotides, the CDR3 is TGTGCCAGCAGCCCTGGACAGCCTGGGGAGCTGTTTTTT.

This clonotype was seen at least ten times. The chain combines TRBV12-3 or TRBV12-4 with TRBJ1-4, with 10 bases that match TRBD1. After removal of 3 bases from V and 7 bases from J, the junction contained 2 bases not matched to a gene. The CDR3 is 14 amino acids. CDR3 bases: TGTGCCAGCAGTTTGACAGGGGGCAGTGAAAAACTGTTTTTT. Amino acids: CASSLTGGSEKLFF.

The chain recombines TRBV10-3 with TRBJ2-5, with 7 bases aligning to TRBD1. CDR1 ENHRY and CDR2 SYGVKD come from the germline V gene. The CDR3 length is 15 residues. J was trimmed by 5 bases and V by 0 bases; bases with no gene match: 6. CDR3 sequence (DNA): TGTGCCATCAGTGAGTCCGGGGACAGTTTTGAGACCCAGTACTTC. Translated: CAISESGDSFETQYF.

This clonotype has at least ten counts. V gene TRBV12-3 or TRBV12-4 combines with J gene TRBJ1-2; 8 bases align to TRBD1. The length of the CDR3 is 17 residues. The ends lost 5 bases at V and 8 bases at J; junction bases unmatched: 19. CDR3 sequence (DNA): TGTGCCAGCAGTCACCTAGTGGAAGGTGACAGGGGAGGCGGCTACACCTTC. This gives the protein CASSHLVEGDRGGGYTF.

This clonotype occurred a few times. The V call is TRBV30, the J call TRBJ2-3; D not certain. The CDR3 totals 13 residues. Trimming shortened V by 7 bases and J by 0 bases, and 11 bases separated the two germline ends. The V gene's germline CDR1 is GTSNPN and CDR2 SVGIG (reference sequence). CDR3: CASRDGSTDTQYF. The CDR3 bases are TGTGCCTCCAGAGATGGGAGCACAGATACGCAGTATTTT. Looking up the rest from reference TRBV30 and TRBJ2-3 gives the full variable domain: SQTIHQWPATLVQPVGSPLSLECTVEGTSNPNLYWYRQAAGRGLQLLFYSVGIGQISSEVPQNLSASRPQDRQFILSSKKLLLSDSGFYLCASRDGSTDTQYFGPGTRLTVL.

This clonotype was recorded many times. The gene calls are TRBV7-9 and TRBJ2-1; no clear D gene. The CDR3 runs to 16 residues. CDR1 is SEHNR, CDR2 FQNEAQ, per germline (reference sequence). V was shortened by 4 bases and J by 8 bases, with 21 bases between the two germline ends. This chain's CDR3 is CASSYILGPAGDEQFF. Written as DNA, the CDR3 is TGTGCCAGCAGCTACATTCTCGGACCTGCTGGCGATGAGCAGTTCTTC.

This clonotype was detected only a few times. The CDR3 loop reads CASRGTSGPTDTQYF. For the CDR3, the DNA is TGTGCCAGCAGAGGGACTAGCGGACCCACAGATACGCAGTATTTT. This chain connects TRBV12-3 or TRBV12-4 to TRBJ2-3; 11 nucleotides line up with TRBD2. V lost 6 bases, J lost 2 bases, and 4 bases stayed unmatched. The CDR3 extends over 15 amino acids.

This clonotype has a handful of counts. This rearrangement joins TRBV19 to TRBJ2-5, with TRBD1 identical over 11 bases. Germline assignment: CDR1 LNHDA and CDR2 SQIVND (reference sequence). V shed 5 bases and J 5 bases; nucleotides not matched to a gene: 7. The CDR3 extends over 15 amino acids. The CDR3 loop reads CASSGTGGTAETQYF. As DNA, the CDR3 is TGTGCCAGTAGTGGGACAGGGGGGACGGCTGAGACCCAGTACTTC.